The 23 T cell receptor beta chains listed next were all sequenced from one sample in a study of T cell responses to AZD1222 COVID-19 vaccine. This table comes from immunoSEQ multiplex PCR, and its TCRdb copy is limited to in-frame clones, with some not included. The sample contains around 89,000 clones, about 91% of which appear only once. The material was peripheral blood, obtained 28 days after the second AZD1222 dose. The receptors were sampled from an adult who received the AZD1222 COVID-19 vaccine.

The chain has TRBV6-4 and TRBJ1-2; TRBD1 matches at 8 bases. The CDR3 runs 12 residues. Unmatched junction bases numbered 3, after V lost 6 bases and J lost 6 bases. CDR1 is MRHNA and CDR2 is SNTAGT in the germline V gene. The CDR3 here is CASRPRGHGYTF. Written as DNA, the CDR3 is TGTGCCAGCAGGCCCAGGGGGCATGGCTACACCTTC.

CDR3 sequence: CASSPQGVLGAFF. CDR3 in DNA: TGTGCCAGCAGTCCCCAGGGTGTCCTTGGAGCTTTCTTT. The V call is TRBV12-3 or TRBV12-4, the J call TRBJ1-1, with a tentative D call TRBD1 (5 bases). V was cut by 5 bases and J by 10 bases, with 17 bases left in between. The CDR3 spans 13 residues.

The CDR3, as DNA: TGTGCCTCCAGGGTAGGGGCCGCAGATACGCAGTATTTT. Translation: CASRVGAADTQYF. This rearrangement joins TRBV28 to TRBJ2-3; D may be TRBD1 (5 bases). CDR3 size: 13 residues. V lost 11 bases, J lost 4 bases, and 16 bases lay in between. CDR1 MDHEN and CDR2 SYDVKM come from the germline V gene.

V gene TRBV5-1 combines with J gene TRBJ1-6; D remains ambiguous. Germline V CDR1 and CDR2: SGHRS, YFSETQ. The CDR3 covers 16 residues. Trimming shortened V by 3 bases and J by 8 bases, and 18 bases separated the two germline ends. CDR3 DNA sequence: TGCGCCAGCAGCTATACCCCCTCAACGCCGCATTCACCCCTCCACTTT. It codes for CASSYTPSTPHSPLHF. The full variable domain, with the rest looked up from reference TRBV5-1 and TRBJ1-6, is KAGVTQTPRYLIKTRGQQVTLSCSPISGHRSVSWYQQTPGQGLQFLFEYFSETQRNKGNFPGRFSGRQFSNSRSEMNVSTLELGDSALYLCASSYTPSTPHSPLHFGNGTRLTVT.

This clone has a handful of counts. The rearrangement links TRBV30 to TRBJ1-2; TRBD1 aligns across 7 bases. Germline CDR1 reads GTSNPN; CDR2 reads SVGIG (reference sequence). V was pared by 3 bases and J by 1 base, with 2 bases of the junction left unmatched. This CDR3 contains 13 residues. The chain's CDR3 is CAWRTGRNYGYTF. CDR3 DNA: TGTGCCTGGAGGACAGGGCGTAACTATGGCTACACCTTC.

This rearrangement joins TRBV5-1 to TRBJ2-7; 9 bases line up with TRBD1. Trimming at V came to 6 bases and at J to 1 base, leaving 8 bases not matched to a gene. In germline, CDR1 is SGHRS, CDR2 YFSETQ. This CDR3 has 15 amino acids. CDR3 amino acids: CASKWGTGSSYEQYF. The CDR3 region has the DNA TGCGCCAGCAAATGGGGGACAGGGAGTTCCTACGAGCAGTACTTC.

The chain recombines TRBV6-5 with TRBJ1-1, with unresolved D. Trimming cost V 0 bases and J 5 bases, with 13 bases left between them. CDR1 MNHEY and CDR2 SVGAGI come from the germline V gene. The CDR3 has 15 residues. The CDR3 sequence: CASSYSRQLGTEAFF. The CDR3 bases are TGTGCCAGCAGTTACTCAAGGCAGTTGGGGACTGAAGCTTTCTTT.

This chain joins TRBV5-6 and TRBJ2-7; D gene uncertain. The germline gives CDR1 SGHDT, CDR2 YYEEEE. V was shortened by 0 bases and J by 5 bases, with 9 bases between the two germline ends. The CDR3 runs to 13 residues. The CDR3 bases are TGTGCCAGCAGCTTGGTTGGGGAAAACGAGCAGTACTTC. Translation gives CASSLVGENEQYF.

The chain has TRBV4-1 and TRBJ2-3, with 9 bases that match TRBD2. Germline V gene sequence: CDR1 MGHRA, CDR2 YSYEKL. J gave up 6 bases and V 6 bases, and 7 bases lay outside the gene matches. This CDR3 has 14 residues. Here the CDR3 DNA reads TGCGCCAGCAGAAGGCTAGCGGGATTGGATACGCAGTATTTT. Residues: CASRRLAGLDTQYF.

For this clone: Distinct nucleotide sequences in the sample also encode this CDR3. The chain is built from TRBV3-1 (or the pseudogene TRBV3-2) and TRBJ2-2; the D is unclear. Germline loops: CDR1 LGHDT, CDR2 YNNKEL (reference sequence). Deletions cut 3 bases from V and 1 base from J, with 3 bases between. The CDR3 contains 13 residues. The CDR3 spells CASSHLNTGELFF. The CDR3 coding sequence is TGTGCCAGCAGCCACCTGAACACCGGGGAGCTGTTTTTT.

For this clone: One junction end does not reproduce the germline sequence, and a read error may be involved. V and J are TRBV7-7 and TRBJ1-4, with D perhaps TRBD1 (5 bases). Germline V gives CDR1 SSHAT, CDR2 FNYEAQ (reference sequence). This CDR3 contains 14 residues. CDR3 sequence reads: CASSLGDSNEKLFF. The CDR3, as DNA: TGTGCTAGCAGCTTGGGGGACTCCAATGAAAAACTGTTTTTT.

The rearrangement joins TRBV5-6 to TRBJ1-2; D unclear. The CDR3 covers 14 residues. Germline assignment: CDR1 SGHDT and CDR2 YYEEEE. Between the trimmed V and J ends, which lost 0 bases and 5 bases, there was a span of 11 bases. The CDR3 bases are TGTGCCAGCAGCTTGGCGTATAGGGAATATGGCTACACCTTC. Translated, it gives CASSLAYREYGYTF.

This sequence joins TRBV7-2 and TRBJ1-2, with 9 bases matching TRBD1. The CDR3 sequence is 16 residues long. Germline V gene lookup returns CDR1 SGHTA and CDR2 FQGNSA. V trimming: 4 bases; J trimming: 1 base; junction bases outside the gene matches: 7. The DNA of the CDR3 is TGTGCCAGCAGCTCTAATACAGGGGGCCTTAACTATGGCTACACCTTC. It codes for CASSSNTGGLNYGYTF.

The count of this clone is one. V is TRBV5-4 and J is TRBJ2-6; 12 positions match TRBD2. This CDR3 is 19 amino acids long. J gave up 1 base and V 0 bases, and 5 bases lay outside the gene matches. Germline CDR1 SGHNT, CDR2 YYREEE (reference sequence). The DNA of the CDR3 is TGTGCCAGCAGCTTGGAGCTAACTAGCGGGGGGTCTGGGGCCAACGTCCTGACTTTC. Amino acids: CASSLELTSGGSGANVLTF.

The chain links TRBV30 to TRBJ1-3; tentative D call: TRBD1 (6 bases). V lost 1 base and J lost 4, with 8 bases in between. Looked up from germline, CDR1 is GTSNPN and CDR2 is SVGIG (reference sequence). The CDR3 is 13 residues long. Here the CDR3 DNA reads TGTGCCTGGAGTGAGGGGGTGGGAAACACCATATATTTT. It codes for CAWSEGVGNTIYF.

The V gene is TRBV4-2, the J gene TRBJ2-7, with 8 bases aligning to TRBD1. CDR3 length: 15 amino acids. Trimming removed 0 bases from V and 0 bases from J; junction bases left unmatched: 1. CDR1 and CDR2 (germline): LGHNA, YNFKEQ. CDR3 nucleotide sequence: TGTGCCAGCAGCCAAGAAGGGACAGGCTCCTACGAGCAGTACTTC. This codes for CASSQEGTGSYEQYF.

The chain uses TRBV12-3 or TRBV12-4 and TRBJ1-1; D remains unclear. V shed 8 bases and J shed 4 bases, with 2 bases lying between them. The CDR3 has 9 amino acids. This CDR3 is CASGTEAFF. DNA for the CDR3: TGTGCCAGCGGCACTGAAGCTTTCTTT.

A note on this clone: Other DNA sequences of this sample code for an identical CDR3. This chain uses TRBV27 with TRBJ1-2; no firm D call. CDR3 length: 14 amino acids. The V gene's germline CDR1 is MNHEY and CDR2 SMNVEV (reference sequence). V was pared by 0 bases and J by 2 bases, with 7 bases between. This CDR3 reads CASSLSTRNYGYTF. The CDR3 coding sequence is TGTGCCAGCAGTTTATCAACCAGGAACTATGGCTACACCTTC.

V usage is TRBV7-6 and J usage is TRBJ2-1, with 8 bases fitting TRBD2. V lost 3 bases, J lost 6 bases, and 7 bases stayed unmatched. The V gene's germline CDR1 is SGHVS and CDR2 FNYEAQ. This CDR3 has 15 amino acids. The CDR3 reads CASSLIRGGLNEQFF. CDR3 DNA sequence: TGTGCCAGCAGCTTGATTCGGGGGGGCCTCAATGAGCAGTTCTTC.

This clone was observed once. This chain joins TRBV3-1 (or the pseudogene TRBV3-2) and TRBJ2-7, with a weak D call TRBD1 (6 bases). The CDR3 is 15 amino acids. Between the trimmed V and J ends, which lost 4 bases and 2 bases, there was a span of 15 bases. The germline CDR1 and CDR2 sequences are LGHDT and YNNKEL (reference sequence). The CDR3 region has the DNA TGTGCCAGCAGCCCCCTCTGGGGGCGAACCTACGAGCAGTACTTC. Protein product: CASSPLWGRTYEQYF.

The gene calls are TRBV28 and TRBJ2-2; TRBD1 is a possible D gene (5 bases). Germline V gene data show CDR1 as MDHEN and CDR2 as SYDVKM. The CDR3 extends over 14 amino acids. Trimming took off 5 bases at V and 2 bases at J, with 9 bases between the two ends. CDR3 loop: CASSVDTNTGELFF. CDR3 nucleotides: TGTGCCAGCAGTGTGGACACCAACACCGGGGAGCTGTTTTTT.

This clone was counted a few times. The chain joins TRBV6-1 to TRBJ1-4; maybe TRBD1 (5 bases). CDR1 is MNHNS, CDR2 SASEGT, per germline. The CDR3 consists of 15 residues. Trimming took 2 bases from V and 2 from J, leaving 9 bases between them. The CDR3 DNA reads as TGTGCCAGCAGTGAACACCAGGGCACTAATGAAAAACTGTTTTTT. Amino acid sequence: CASSEHQGTNEKLFF.

The chain uses TRBV9 and TRBJ2-3; maybe TRBD2 (7 bases). The CDR3 runs to 16 residues. Germline V gene sequence: CDR1 SGDLS, CDR2 YYNGEE. V lost 6 bases to trimming and J lost 4 bases, with 21 bases between them. CDR3 region: CASTLTRGGAPDTQYF. The DNA for the CDR3 is TGTGCCAGCACCTTAACGAGAGGGGGGGCCCCAGATACGCAGTATTTT.